This T cell receptor (beta chain) derives from a study of OX40 agonist ivuxolimab in advanced cancers. Study context: Patients took ivuxolimab, an agonistic anti-OX40 (CD134) antibody. Cancers in dose escalation were hepatocellular, melanoma, renal cell and head and neck.

Patients who had autoimmune disease history or got systemic immunosuppression were left out. Clones were read by immunoSEQ multiplex PCR, and TCRdb kept only the in-frame ones, dropping some. Counted here are 70,000 to 85,000 clones, approximately 84% occurring once; the ten biggest clones make up around 2.1%. Concerning this clone: What it recognizes is unknown.

Whole-study findings and limits: At doses 0.1 to 3.0 mg/kg, CD4+ and CD8+ clones expanded.

V lost 7 bases, J lost 4 bases, and 10 bases stayed unmatched. The CDR3 totals 14 residues. From germline, CDR1 is MDHEN and CDR2 SYDVKM. The chain recombines TRBV28 with TRBJ2-7, with 7 nucleotides matching TRBD1. The clonotype originates from an adult with an advanced solid tumor such as melanoma, head and neck, liver or kidney cancer. Sequences were derived from CD4+ or CD8+ T cells sorted from blood, sampled in a trial of the OX40 agonist ivuxolimab. The DNA of the CDR3 is TGTGCCAGCAACAATAGGGACAGCGTTTACGAGCAGTACTTC. Translation: CASNNRDSVYEQYF.